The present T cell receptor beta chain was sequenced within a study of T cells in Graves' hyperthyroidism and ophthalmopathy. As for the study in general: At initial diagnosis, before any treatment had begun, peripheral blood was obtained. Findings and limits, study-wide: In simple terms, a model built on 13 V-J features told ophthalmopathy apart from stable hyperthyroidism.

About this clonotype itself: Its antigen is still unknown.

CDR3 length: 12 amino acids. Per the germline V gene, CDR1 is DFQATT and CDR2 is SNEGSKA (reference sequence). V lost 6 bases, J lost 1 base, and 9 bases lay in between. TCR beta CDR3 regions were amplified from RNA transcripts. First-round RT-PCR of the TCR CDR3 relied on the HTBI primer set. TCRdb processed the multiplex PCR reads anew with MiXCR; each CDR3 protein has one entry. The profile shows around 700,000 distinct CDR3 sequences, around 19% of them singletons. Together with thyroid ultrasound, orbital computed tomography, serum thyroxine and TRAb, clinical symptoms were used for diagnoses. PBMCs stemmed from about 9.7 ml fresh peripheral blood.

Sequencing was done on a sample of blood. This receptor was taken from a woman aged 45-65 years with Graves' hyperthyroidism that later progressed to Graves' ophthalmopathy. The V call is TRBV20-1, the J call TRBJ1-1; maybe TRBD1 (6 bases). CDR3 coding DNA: TGCAGTGCGGGGGCGCGGAACACTGAAGCTTTCTTT. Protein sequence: CSAGARNTEAFF.